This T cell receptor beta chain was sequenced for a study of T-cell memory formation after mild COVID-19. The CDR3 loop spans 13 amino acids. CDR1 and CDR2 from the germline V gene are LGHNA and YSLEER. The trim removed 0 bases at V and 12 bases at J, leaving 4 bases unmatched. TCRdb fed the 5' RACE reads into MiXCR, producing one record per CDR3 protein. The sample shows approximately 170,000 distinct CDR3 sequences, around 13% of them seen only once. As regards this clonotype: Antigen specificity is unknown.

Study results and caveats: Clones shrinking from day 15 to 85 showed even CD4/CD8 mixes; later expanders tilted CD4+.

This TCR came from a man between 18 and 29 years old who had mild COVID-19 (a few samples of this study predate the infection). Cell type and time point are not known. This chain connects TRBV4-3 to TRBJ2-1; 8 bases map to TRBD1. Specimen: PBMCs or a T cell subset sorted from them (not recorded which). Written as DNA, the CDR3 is TGCGCCAGCAGCCAAGATTCGGGGACAGGGCAGTTCTTC. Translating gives CASSQDSGTGQFF.